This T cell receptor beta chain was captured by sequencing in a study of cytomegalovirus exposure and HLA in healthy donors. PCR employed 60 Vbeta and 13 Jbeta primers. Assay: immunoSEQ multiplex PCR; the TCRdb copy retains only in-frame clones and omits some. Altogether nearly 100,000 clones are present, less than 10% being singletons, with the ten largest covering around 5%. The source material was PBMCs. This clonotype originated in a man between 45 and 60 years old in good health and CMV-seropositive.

The CDR3 loop reads CASSLDPGSTYEQYF. For the CDR3, the DNA is TGTGCCAGCAGCTTAGACCCGGGTTCGACCTACGAGCAGTACTTC. The chain recombines TRBV7-9 with TRBJ2-7; no firm D call. Trimming removed 1 base at V and 2 bases at J, with 12 bases between. The CDR3 contains 15 residues. The germline V gene has CDR1 SEHNR and CDR2 FQNEAQ (reference sequence).